The T cell receptor (beta chain) described here comes from a study of early T cells in non-severe SARS-CoV-2 infection. MiXCR, applied by TCRdb to the 5' RACE reads, yields one record per CDR3 protein. This sample has about 62,000 distinct CDR3 sequences; 8% to 10% occur once, and the top ten carry over 0.95%. There are a few counts of this clonotype. The CDR3 covers 13 residues. V dropped 6 bases and J dropped 4 bases, with 12 bases sitting between them. The sequenced material came from whole blood. V usage is TRBV12-3 or TRBV12-4 and J usage is TRBJ1-2; D uncertain. The source of this sequence is an adult who was a healthcare worker with PCR-confirmed SARS-CoV-2 infection or an uninfected control (not recorded which). CDR3 sequence: CASSRERVYGYTF. The CDR3 nucleotides are TGTGCCAGCAGCCGGGAGAGGGTCTATGGCTACACCTTC.